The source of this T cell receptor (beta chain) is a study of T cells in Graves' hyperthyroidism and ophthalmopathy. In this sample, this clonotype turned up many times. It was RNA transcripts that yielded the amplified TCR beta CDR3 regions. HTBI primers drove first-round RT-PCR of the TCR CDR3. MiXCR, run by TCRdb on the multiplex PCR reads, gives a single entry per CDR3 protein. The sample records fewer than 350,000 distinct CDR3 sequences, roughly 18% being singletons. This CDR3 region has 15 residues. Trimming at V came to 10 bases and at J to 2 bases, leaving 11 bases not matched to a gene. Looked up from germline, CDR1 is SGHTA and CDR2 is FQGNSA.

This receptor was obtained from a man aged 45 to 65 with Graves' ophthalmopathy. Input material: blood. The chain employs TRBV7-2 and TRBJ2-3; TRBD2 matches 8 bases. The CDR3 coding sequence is TGTGCCACAGGCGAGCGGGGGTCTTTCACAGATACGCAGTATTTT. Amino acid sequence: CATGERGSFTDTQYF.